These 3 T cell receptor beta chains share one sample of origin, sequenced in a study of T-cell reconstitution after alpha-beta-depleted transplantation in children. For TCRbeta, the library was prepared with unique molecular identifiers. TCRdb reprocessed the PCR reads via MiXCR and lists one record per CDR3 protein. The profile covers roughly 490,000 distinct CDR3 sequences, with roughly 11% appearing a single time and approximately 15% taken by the ten largest. The input for sequencing was PBMCs, mostly from graft donor cells, taken 180 days after TCRalphabeta/CD19-depleted stem cell transplant. The receptor source for this set is a female patient aged 2-9 years who had a stem cell transplant for aplastic anemia, so the T cells may come from the graft donor.

This clonotype occurred a few times. V and J are TRBV5-1 and TRBJ1-2; no clear D gene. Germline V lookup: CDR1 SGHRS, CDR2 YFSETQ. Trimming shortened V by 0 bases and J by 7 bases, and 10 bases separated the two germline ends. CDR3 length equals 13 residues. CDR3 nucleotide sequence: TGCGCCAGCAGCTTGGCCGGGCGGGGTGGCTACACCTTC. Translating it yields CASSLAGRGGYTF.

This clonotype was picked up many times. CDR3 sequence: CATSDYLLEEQFF. Written as DNA, the CDR3 is TGTGCCACCAGTGATTATTTATTAGAGGAGCAGTTCTTC. J is TRBJ2-1 and V is TRBV24-1, with no clear D. This CDR3 is built from 13 residues. V was cut by 2 bases and J by 10 bases, with 11 bases left in between. Germline CDR1 KGHDR, CDR2 SFDVKD.

This clonotype was observed a handful of times. The V gene is TRBV7-9, the J gene TRBJ2-3; TRBD2 agrees at 12 bases. J was trimmed by 2 bases and V by 5 bases; bases with no gene match: 8. The CDR3 consists of 17 residues. The germline V gene has CDR1 SEHNR and CDR2 FQNEAQ (reference sequence). The CDR3 loop reads CASSLALAGGYTDTQYF. CDR3 coding DNA: TGTGCCAGCAGCCTCGCCCTAGCGGGAGGGTACACAGATACGCAGTATTTT.